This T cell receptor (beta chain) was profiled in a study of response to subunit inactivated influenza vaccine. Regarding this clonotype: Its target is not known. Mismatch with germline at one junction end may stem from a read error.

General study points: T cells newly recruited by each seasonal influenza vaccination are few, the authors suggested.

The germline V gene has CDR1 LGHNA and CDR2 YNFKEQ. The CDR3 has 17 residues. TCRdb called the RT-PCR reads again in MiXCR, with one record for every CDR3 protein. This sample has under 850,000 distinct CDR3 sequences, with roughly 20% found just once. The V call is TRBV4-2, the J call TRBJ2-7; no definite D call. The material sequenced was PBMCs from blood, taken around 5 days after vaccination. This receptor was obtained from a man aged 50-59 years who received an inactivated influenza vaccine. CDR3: CDSSQDGQRRNSYEQYF. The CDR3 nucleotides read TGTGACAGCAGCCAAGATGGTCAGAGACGCAACTCCTACGAGCAGTACTTC.